The 3 T cell receptor beta chains below all came from one sample that was sequenced in a study of technical replicates of blood from a handful of donors. Clones were sequenced by immunoSEQ multiplex PCR, and TCRdb holds only the in-frame ones, with some missing. This repertoire shows roughly 79,000 clones, approximately 94% found once; its top ten account for roughly 0.36%. What was sequenced was T cells isolated from PBMCs. These receptors were collected from a human donor in good health.

The genes are TRBV19 and TRBJ2-3; D perhaps matches TRBD1 (7 bases). CDR3 size: 13 residues. V was cut by 10 bases and J by 5 bases, with 16 bases left in between. The germline V gene has CDR1 LNHDA and CDR2 SQIVND (reference sequence). DNA of the CDR3: TGTGCCACCCGTCAGGGGGGAGGAGATACGCAGTATTTT. It specifies CATRQGGGDTQYF.

This clone was counted only a few times. This chain joins TRBV11-2 and TRBJ1-4; perhaps TRBD1 as D (6 bases). There are 15 residues in the CDR3. Per germline, CDR1 SGHAT and CDR2 FQNNGV. V shed 3 bases and J shed 8 bases, with 16 bases lying between them. CDR3 amino acids: CASSFSTGTMEKLFF. The CDR3 DNA sequence: TGTGCCAGCAGCTTCAGTACCGGGACAATGGAAAAACTGTTTTTT.

The gene calls are TRBV6-5 and TRBJ2-3, with D possibly being TRBD1 (5 bases). Per germline, CDR1 MNHEY and CDR2 SVGAGI. The ends were cut back, 2 bases at V and 5 bases at J, with 5 bases in the middle. The CDR3 covers 12 residues. The CDR3 here is CASSYRGDTQYF. For the CDR3, the DNA is TGTGCCAGCAGTTACAGGGGAGATACGCAGTATTTT.